The 9 T cell receptor beta chains in this list originate from one sample, sequenced in a study of cytomegalovirus exposure and HLA in healthy donors. Vbeta (60) and Jbeta (13) primers were used in the PCR. Some clones are missing from TCRdb's copy, which holds only in-frame ones; the method was immunoSEQ multiplex PCR. Among 100,000 to 150,000 clones listed, roughly 80% were seen once. The sample was PBMCs. The source is a female donor in good health and CMV-seronegative.

CDR3 nucleotides: TGTGCCAGCAGGGTTTTTACTAGCGGGGGGCAGTTCTTC. Its protein product is CASRVFTSGGQFF. V usage is TRBV2 and J usage is TRBJ2-1, with TRBD2 matching 11 bases. The trim removed 6 bases at V and 12 bases at J, leaving 7 bases unmatched. The CDR3 is 13 amino acids. Germline V lookup: CDR1 SNHLY, CDR2 FYNNEI.

The V gene is TRBV6-5, the J gene TRBJ2-1; 11 bases are shared with TRBD2. The J segment lost 10 bases and the V segment lost 6 bases, leaving 11 bases of the junction unmatched. This CDR3 contains 15 residues. Germline V gene sequence: CDR1 MNHEY, CDR2 SVGAGI. CDR3 amino acids: CASSGTSGSTSEQFF. CDR3 in DNA: TGTGCCAGCAGCGGAACTAGCGGGAGTACATCGGAGCAGTTCTTC.

The rearrangement links TRBV6-1 to TRBJ2-3; D is possibly TRBD2 (5 bases). The CDR3 runs to 13 residues. Germline loops: CDR1 MNHNS, CDR2 SASEGT. Trimming stripped 5 bases from V and 5 bases from J, with 11 bases between. The CDR3 loop is CASSTQGGDTQYF. The DNA for the CDR3 is TGTGCCAGCAGTACCCAAGGAGGAGATACGCAGTATTTT.

The chain links TRBV27 to TRBJ2-7, with 7 positions matching TRBD1. From germline, CDR1 is MNHEY and CDR2 SMNVEV (reference sequence). The J segment lost 4 bases and the V segment lost 1 base, leaving 10 bases of the junction unmatched. The CDR3 runs to 16 residues. The chain's CDR3 is CASSLLRPKGAYEQYF. For the CDR3, the DNA is TGTGCCAGCAGTTTATTAAGGCCTAAGGGGGCGTACGAGCAGTACTTC.

The V gene is TRBV2, the J gene TRBJ1-1; D is perhaps TRBD1 (6 bases). Looked up from germline, CDR1 is SNHLY and CDR2 is FYNNEI. V was trimmed by 8 bases and J by 2 bases, leaving 21 bases between them. The CDR3 length is 16 residues. The CDR3 spells CASGSPIQGINTEAFF. In DNA, the CDR3 is TGTGCCAGCGGATCCCCGATTCAGGGGATCAACACTGAAGCTTTCTTT.

The chain is built from TRBV6-4 and TRBJ2-3, with a possible D match to TRBD1 (5 bases). The CDR3 sequence is 13 residues long. V lost 5 bases to trimming and J lost 6 bases, with 12 bases between them. Germline V gene data show CDR1 as MRHNA and CDR2 as SNTAGT. CDR3: CASSYRLRDTQYF. CDR3 coding DNA: TGTGCCAGCAGTTACAGGCTCCGCGATACGCAGTATTTT.

The V call is TRBV5-1, the J call TRBJ1-4, with D unclear. Germline V gene sequence: CDR1 SGHRS, CDR2 YFSETQ. Trimming took off 4 bases at V and 8 bases at J, with 21 bases between the two ends. CDR3 size: 16 residues. The CDR3 DNA follows: TGCGCCAGCAGCGGGCGGCACACCGGGGATCGAGAAAAACTGTTTTTT. Translation: CASSGRHTGDREKLFF.

V is TRBV2 and J is TRBJ2-3; TRBD1 aligns across 9 bases. V dropped 10 bases and J dropped 4; count of bases not matched to a gene: 12. CDR3 length: 15 amino acids. Germline V gene data show CDR1 as SNHLY and CDR2 as FYNNEI. The CDR3 protein is CATSQWDRASDTQYF. DNA for the CDR3: TGTGCCACCAGCCAGTGGGACAGGGCTTCAGATACGCAGTATTTT. The full variable domain, in which reference TRBV2 and TRBJ2-3 provide the parts outside the CDR3, is EPEVTQTPSHQVTQMGQEVILRCVPISNHLYFYWYRQILGQKVEFLVSFYNNEISEKSEIFDDQFSVERPDGSNFTLKIRSTKLEDSAMYFCATSQWDRASDTQYFGPGTRLTVL.

This chain links TRBV7-2 with TRBJ2-5, with D possibly matching TRBD2 (5 bases). From germline, CDR1 is SGHTA and CDR2 FQGNSA. The CDR3 is 15 amino acids. Trimming stripped 8 bases from V and 5 bases from J, with 21 bases between. The CDR3 DNA reads as TGTGCCAGCGTTCGGGGTCTGGGTACTGGGGAGACCCAGTACTTC. Amino acid sequence: CASVRGLGTGETQYF.